This TCR beta chain was sequenced during a study of shared clonotypes between healthy human individuals. The CDR3 sequence is 22 residues long. Germline assignment: CDR1 GTSNPN and CDR2 SVGIG (reference sequence). Data came from immunoSEQ multiplex PCR; TCRdb stores just in-frame clones and leaves some out. The sample has 2 million to 2.5 million clones; 80% to 95% are singletons. The sequence was collected from a man in his late teens or twenties in good health. Some clones in this sample may be carry-over from other donors' samples. Sequenced material: naive CD4+ T cells from PBMCs. Regarding subset: CD45RA+ positively selected. The rearrangement joins TRBV30 to TRBJ2-5; 7 nucleotides line up with TRBD2. The DNA end favors TRBJ2-7, so the J call may be wrong. CDR3 sequence: CAWSVQSWKVVPSGPPSYEQYF. CDR3 DNA: TGTGCCTGGAGTGTACAATCTTGGAAGGTCGTGCCTAGCGGACCACCCTCCTACGAGCAGTACTTC.